The 6 T cell receptor beta chains reported below all come from one sample, sequenced in a study of T cell responses to AZD1222 COVID-19 vaccine. TCRdb's table, derived via immunoSEQ multiplex PCR, lists solely in-frame clones and lacks some. The sample consists of about 160,000 clones, approximately 91% of them appearing once. The source material was peripheral blood, sampled on day 0 of AZD1222 vaccination. The receptors derive from an adult in good health.

The chain combines TRBV2 with TRBJ1-2; D remains unclear. The CDR3 runs to 10 residues. V lost 10 bases and J lost 8, with 11 bases in between. CDR1 is SNHLY and CDR2 is FYNNEI in the germline V gene. CDR3: CATYLEGYTF. The DNA for the CDR3 is TGTGCCACCTACTTAGAGGGCTACACCTTC.

DNA of the CDR3: TGTGCCAGCAGCTTATCGGAGTTTGGAAACACCATATATTTT. Encoded protein: CASSLSEFGNTIYF. The chain has TRBV7-2 and TRBJ1-3; D uncertain. The CDR3 sequence is 14 residues long. Trimming shortened V by 2 bases and J by 3 bases, and 8 bases separated the two germline ends. Germline CDR1 reads SGHTA; CDR2 reads FQGNSA.

CDR3 amino acids: CASSATGLEAFF. CDR3 bases: TGTGCCAGCAGTGCGACAGGACTTGAAGCTTTCTTT. The chain has TRBV27 and TRBJ1-1, with TRBD1 as a possible D gene (6 bases). Per the germline V gene, CDR1 is MNHEY and CDR2 is SMNVEV (reference sequence). The CDR3 consists of 12 residues. The V end lost 5 bases, the J end lost 7 bases, and 11 bases lay between the germline ends.

The genes are TRBV10-2 and TRBJ1-4, with TRBD1 matching over 8 bases. V lost 6 bases, J lost 6 bases, and 3 bases stayed unmatched. This CDR3 region has 13 residues. The V gene's germline CDR1 is WSHSY and CDR2 SAAADI. CDR3 DNA sequence: TGCGCCAGCAGCCGGACAGGGTATGAAAAACTGTTTTTT. Its translation is CASSRTGYEKLFF.

Of note for this clone: One junction end disagrees with the germline gene, perhaps due to a read error. This chain joins TRBV7-9 and TRBJ1-1; D is uncertain. Per the germline V gene, CDR1 is SEHNR and CDR2 is FQNEAQ (reference sequence). The CDR3 totals 12 residues. The CDR3 sequence is CASSSLNSEAFF. CDR3 coding DNA: TGTGCCAGCAGCTCCCTGAACAGTGAAGCTTTCTTT.

This clone was recorded a few times. The DNA for the CDR3 is TGTGCCAGCAGCGAGGGACAGCCCTACGAGCAGTACTTC. Its protein is CASSEGQPYEQYF. The rearrangement uses TRBV5-6 and TRBJ2-7; 7 positions agree with TRBD1. Per germline, CDR1 SGHDT and CDR2 YYEEEE. The J segment lost 2 bases and the V segment lost 4 bases, leaving 3 bases of the junction unmatched. The CDR3 is 13 residues long.